This TCR beta chain was retrieved from a study of T cell responses to AZD1222 COVID-19 vaccine. General study results and limits: CD4 TCRs linked to vaccination spanned spike, dominating at 160-218 and 743-854.

Germline CDR1 and CDR2: PRHDT and FYEKMQ (reference sequence). This CDR3 has 15 residues. Trimming at V came to 1 base and at J to 5 bases, leaving 4 bases not matched to a gene. Sequencing was performed with immunoSEQ multiplex PCR; in TCRdb, only in-frame clones are kept and a portion is missing. The sample has about 180,000 clones; over 90% are singletons. As concerns this clone: As yet, its antigen is unknown.

Sequencing was performed on peripheral blood, taken 28 days after the second AZD1222 dose. The chain employs TRBV13 and TRBJ2-1, with 8 bases identical to TRBD2. The sequence was collected from an adult who received the AZD1222 COVID-19 vaccine. The CDR3 nucleotides are TGTGCCAGCAGCTTAGCAGGGACTAGACACAATGAGCAGTTCTTC. Amino acid sequence: CASSLAGTRHNEQFF. Full variable domain (rest looked up from reference TRBV13 and TRBJ2-1): AAGVIQSPRHLIKEKRETATLKCYPIPRHDTVYWYQQGPGQDPQFLISFYEKMQSDKGSIPDRFSAQQFSDYHSELNMSSLELGDSALYFCASSLAGTRHNEQFFGPGTRLTVL.